The rows below give T cell receptor beta chains drawn from one sample of a study of blood T cell repertoires in COVID-19. Produced via immunoSEQ multiplex PCR; TCRdb's table is partial and in-frame only. The sample holds 300,000 to 500,000 clones, around 90% seen once. The sample was PBMCs or T cells enriched from blood (not recorded which). Receptor source: a woman between 40 and 50 years old with acute COVID-19. Both conserved end residues are part of each CDR3. A D gene is named only where the DNA matches it firmly. Clone size appears in some rows only: once, few, many, or a class for an expanded clone.

CDR3nt | CDR3aa | v_gene | abundance | d_gene | j_gene
TGCGCCAGCACCGAGGGACAGCTCCTCTCTGGAAACACCATATATTTT | CASTEGQLLSGNTIYF | TRBV5-1 | . | TRBD1 | TRBJ1-3
TGTGCCAGCACCCGAGGGGGCAGGGTGTGGGAGACCCAGTACTTC | CASTRGGRVWETQYF | TRBV2 | . | TRBD1 | TRBJ2-5
TGTGCCAGCAGATGGACAGGAAATTCACCCCTCCACTTT | CASRWTGNSPLHF | TRBV27 | . | TRBD1 | TRBJ1-6
TGTGCCAGCAGGGGGGGGTACGAGCAGTACTTC | CASRGGYEQYF | TRBV2 | once | TRBD2 | TRBJ2-7
TGTGCCAGCAGGGGACAGGGGTTGAACACTGAAGCTTTCTTT | CASRGQGLNTEAFF | TRBV2 | . | TRBD1 | TRBJ1-1
TGTGCCAGCAGTAGGGACAGGGGTTCCTACAATGAGCAGTTCTTC | CASSRDRGSYNEQFF | TRBV2 | once | TRBD1 | TRBJ2-1
TGCGCCAGCAGTGAGTGGGGCAGCTTCGAGCAGTACTTC | CASSEWGSFEQYF | TRBV10-2 | . | . | TRBJ2-7
TGTGCCAGCTCACCTGACTTTTCCTACGAGCAGTACTTC | CASSPDFSYEQYF | TRBV18 | . | . | TRBJ2-7
TGTGCCAGCAGCTTAGGGACAAGGGGCGAGCAGTACTTC | CASSLGTRGEQYF | TRBV7-2 | . | . | TRBJ2-7
TGCAGTGCAACGTTTTACTCTGAAGCTTTCTTT | CSATFYSEAFF | TRBV20-1 | . | . | TRBJ1-1
TGTGCCAGCTCGGGGACAGGGATTGCAACTAATGAAAAACTGTTTTTT | CASSGTGIATNEKLFF | TRBV18 | . | TRBD1 | TRBJ1-4
TGCGCCAGCAGCTTGGCTGGGGAGGAAGGCTACACCTTC | CASSLAGEEGYTF | TRBV5-1 | . | . | TRBJ1-2
TGTGCCTGGAGTCTAGACCTAAATCAGCCCCAGCATTTT | CAWSLDLNQPQHF | TRBV30 | few | . | TRBJ1-5
TGTGCCAGTAGAAGACAGGGGGCAATTTATGGCTACACCTTC | CASRRQGAIYGYTF | TRBV19 | once | TRBD1 | TRBJ1-2
TGCGCCAGCAGTCGGACTGGACAGCGTCAATTACCTCCTAACTATGGCTACACCTTC | CASSRTGQRQLPPNYGYTF | TRBV23-1 | . | . | TRBJ1-2
TGTGCCAGCAGCTTAATAGACAGTAATAATTCACCCCTCCACTTT | CASSLIDSNNSPLHF | TRBV7-6 | . | . | TRBJ1-6
TGTGCCAGCAGTTTAATTGGCCCGGCGGCCAATCAGCCCCAGCATTTT | CASSLIGPAANQPQHF | TRBV27 | . | . | TRBJ1-5
TGTGCCAGCTCAGCTCCCGGGACTAGCGGTTACAATGAGCAGTTCTTC | CASSAPGTSGYNEQFF | TRBV18 | . | TRBD2 | TRBJ2-1
TGTGCCAGCAGTCCAGGGAATGCCTATGGCTACACCTTC | CASSPGNAYGYTF | TRBV12-3/TRBV12-4 | . | . | TRBJ1-2
TGTGCCAGCAGTTTGACATCGTACACTGAAGCTTTCTTT | CASSLTSYTEAFF | TRBV12-3/TRBV12-4 | . | . | TRBJ1-1
TGTGCCAGCAGCGCAGCGCTAGCGGGGGTACCCGAGCAGTACTTC | CASSAALAGVPEQYF | TRBV7-2 | . | TRBD2 | TRBJ2-7
TGTGCCACCAGCAGAGATCGTGACGGGTCGGAGGAAAAACTGTTTTTT | CATSRDRDGSEEKLFF | TRBV15 | . | . | TRBJ1-4
TGCGCCAGCAGCGGAGGGACTAGGTATAATGAGCAGTTCTTC | CASSGGTRYNEQFF | TRBV5-1 | . | TRBD2 | TRBJ2-1
TGTGCCAGCAGTGAACCGTTTCTCCAGGGGGGAGGCACTGAAGCTTTCTTT | CASSEPFLQGGGTEAFF | TRBV25-1 | . | TRBD1 | TRBJ1-1
TGTGCCAGCAGCTTGAACAGGGTTTTCTTGGTGTACAATGAGCAGTTCTTC | CASSLNRVFLVYNEQFF | TRBV7-8 | once | . | TRBJ2-1
TGTGCCAGCTCACCAGTTCGGGGGTCGGCAGATACGCAGTATTTT | CASSPVRGSADTQYF | TRBV18 | . | . | TRBJ2-3
TGTGCCAGTAGTATTGGACAGGGCGACACAGATACGCAGTATTTT | CASSIGQGDTDTQYF | TRBV19 | . | TRBD1 | TRBJ2-3
TGTGCCAGCAGCGTAGCTTCAAGGGGGAAGGACTATGGCTACACCTTC | CASSVASRGKDYGYTF | TRBV9 | . | . | TRBJ1-2
TGTGCCAGCAGCCAAGGGACAGGGGGTATATCGGAAGCTTTCTTT | CASSQGTGGISEAFF | TRBV3-1/TRBV3-2 | few | TRBD1 | TRBJ1-1
TGTGCCAGCAGTGGACAGGGGGCATCTTATAATTCACCCCTCCACTTT | CASSGQGASYNSPLHF | TRBV6-1 | . | TRBD1 | TRBJ1-6
TGTGCCAGCAGCCAAGGTACGACAAGTCATTCAAAGGAGACCCAGTACTTC | CASSQGTTSHSKETQYF | TRBV3-1/TRBV3-2 | . | . | TRBJ2-5
TGTGCCATCAGTGAATACCGCAGAAAAGAGACCCAGTACTTC | CAISEYRRKETQYF | TRBV10-3 | . | . | TRBJ2-5
TGTGCCAGCAGCTTAGATCGTGTAACCTACGAGCAGTACTTC | CASSLDRVTYEQYF | TRBV11-2 | . | . | TRBJ2-7
TGCAGCGTCGCGGAGCAGAAAGAGACCCAGTACTTC | CSVAEQKETQYF | TRBV29-1 | . | . | TRBJ2-5
TGTGCTAGTGGTCCCCGACCGGGATTGTGCTTTCGAATTCCTTATAGCAATCAGCCCCAGCATTTT | CASGPRPGLCFRIPYSNQPQHF | TRBV12-5 | . | . | TRBJ1-5
TGCAGTGCTAGTACCGGGGGCACAGATACGCAGTATTTT | CSASTGGTDTQYF | TRBV20-1 | . | . | TRBJ2-3
TGTGCCAGCAGCCAGGGGACACGGACACCTTCACCCCTCCACTTT | CASSQGTRTPSPLHF | TRBV7-9 | once | . | TRBJ1-6